This record concerns one TCR beta chain sequence. Per germline, CDR1 DFQATT and CDR2 SNEGSKA (reference sequence). This CDR3 comprises 14 residues. The V end was cut by 3 bases, the J end by 5 bases, with 17 bases between. The data stem from a study of patients and donors after allogeneic stem cell transplantation. TCRdb itself ran the RT-PCR reads through MiXCR, one entry per CDR3 protein. In the table there are about 110,000 distinct CDR3 sequences, about a third of which are singletons. This sequence was found in a human donor who was either an allogeneic HSCT recipient or a stem cell or donor lymphocyte infusion donor (not recorded which). It is not recorded whose cells these are; they may come from a transplant donor. Sequencing used blood, either unsorted or a sorted T cell fraction (not recorded which). V is TRBV20-1 and J is TRBJ2-7, with D possibly TRBD2 on 6 matching bases. CDR3 nucleotides: TGCAGTGCTAGTGATTCGGGGAGGTCCCACGAGCAGTACTTC. This gives the protein CSASDSGRSHEQYF.